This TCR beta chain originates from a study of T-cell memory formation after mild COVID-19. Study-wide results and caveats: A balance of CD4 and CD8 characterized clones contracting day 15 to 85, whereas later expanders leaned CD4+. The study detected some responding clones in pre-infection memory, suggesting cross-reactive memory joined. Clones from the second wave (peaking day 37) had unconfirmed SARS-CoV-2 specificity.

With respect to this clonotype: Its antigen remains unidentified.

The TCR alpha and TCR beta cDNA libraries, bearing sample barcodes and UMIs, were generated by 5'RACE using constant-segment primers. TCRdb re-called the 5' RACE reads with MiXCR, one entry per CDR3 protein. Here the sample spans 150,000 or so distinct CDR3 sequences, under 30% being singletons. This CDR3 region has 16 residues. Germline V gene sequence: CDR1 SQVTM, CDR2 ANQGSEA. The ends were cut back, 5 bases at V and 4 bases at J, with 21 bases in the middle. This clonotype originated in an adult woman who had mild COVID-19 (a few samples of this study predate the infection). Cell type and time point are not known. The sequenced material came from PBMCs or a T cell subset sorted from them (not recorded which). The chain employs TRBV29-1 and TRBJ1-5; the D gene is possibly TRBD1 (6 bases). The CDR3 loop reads CSVRLGGDIGNQPQHF. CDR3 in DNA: TGCAGCGTTCGCTTAGGGGGGGACATAGGTAATCAGCCCCAGCATTTT.